These T cell receptor beta chains were read from a single sample in a study of beta chain features in type 1 diabetes. This table comes from immunoSEQ multiplex PCR, and its TCRdb copy is limited to in-frame clones, with some not included. The sample has 640,000 or so clones, around 15% seen once; the top ten hold 0.022%. Sequenced input: naive CD4+ T cells from blood. Source of these receptors: a man aged 18 to 29 with type 1 diabetes. The CDR3 runs from the conserved cysteine through the conserved F or W. A D gene is named only where the DNA matches it firmly. The listing skips clone size in some rows; elsewhere it reads once, few, many or a size class.

size,J,D,V,CDR3,DNA
few,TRBJ2-7,TRBD1,TRBV30,CAWSVRGQGPSYEQYF,TGTGCCTGGAGTGTAAGGGGACAGGGGCCTTCCTACGAGCAGTACTTC
.,TRBJ2-7,.,TRBV7-2,CASSPRAIESEQYF,TGTGCCAGCAGCCCCCGGGCAATAGAGTCCGAGCAGTACTTC
few,TRBJ1-2,.,TRBV7-8,CASSLAVEGHGYTF,TGTGCCAGCAGCTTAGCGGTCGAGGGGCACGGCTACACCTTC
.,TRBJ1-6,.,TRBV6-1,CASSSRSRDFLHF,TGTGCCAGCAGTTCGAGATCTCGGGACTTTCTCCACTTT
few,TRBJ1-2,.,TRBV2,CASSQNGGDGYTF,TGTGCCAGCAGCCAGAACGGTGGCGATGGCTACACCTTC
.,TRBJ2-3,.,TRBV7-8,CASTSGGAEDTQYF,TGTGCCAGCACCTCAGGGGGGGCGGAAGATACGCAGTATTTT
.,TRBJ2-1,TRBD1,TRBV15,CATSRTRTGGFNEQFF,TGTGCCACCAGCAGAACCCGGACAGGGGGCTTTAATGAGCAGTTCTTC
.,TRBJ1-2,.,TRBV11-2,CASSFVDGYTF,TGTGCCAGCAGCTTCGTAGATGGCTACACCTTC
.,TRBJ2-1,.,TRBV27,CASSPPPFSEQFF,TGTGCCAGCAGTCCTCCGCCCTTCTCTGAGCAGTTCTTC
.,TRBJ2-1,.,TRBV28,CASSSGLSSYNEQFF,TGTGCCAGCAGTTCAGGACTCAGCTCCTACAATGAGCAGTTCTTC
.,TRBJ2-3,TRBD2,TRBV27,CASSLLSGGAAGTDTQYF,TGTGCCAGCAGTTTATTAAGCGGGGGGGCTGCGGGCACAGATACGCAGTATTTT
few,TRBJ1-5,.,TRBV6-6,CASSYSYRVVQPQHF,TGTGCCAGCAGTTACTCGTACAGGGTGGTTCAGCCCCAGCATTTT
few,TRBJ1-1,TRBD1,TRBV30,CAWSGWDRGPTEAFF,TGTGCCTGGAGTGGGTGGGACAGGGGGCCGACTGAAGCTTTCTTT
.,TRBJ2-1,TRBD2,TRBV9,CASSVTSGGTNEQFF,TGTGCCAGCAGCGTCACTAGCGGGGGGACTAATGAGCAGTTCTTC
.,TRBJ2-1,TRBD2,TRBV7-9,CASSPPGGTYNEQFF,TGTGCCAGCAGCCCCCCGGGGGGTACCTACAATGAGCAGTTCTTC
.,TRBJ2-7,.,TRBV21-1,CASSKGQGAYEQYF,TGTGCCAGCAGCAAAGGACAGGGGGCTTACGAGCAGTACTTC
.,TRBJ1-5,.,TRBV25-1,CASSDSNQPQHF,TGTGCCAGCAGTGATAGCAATCAGCCCCAGCATTTT
few,TRBJ2-3,TRBD1,TRBV30,CAWARTGKTDTQYF,TGTGCCTGGGCCCGGACAGGGAAAACAGATACGCAGTATTTT
.,TRBJ1-2,.,TRBV4-1,CASSQGSGNNYGYTF,TGCGCCAGCAGCCAAGGGTCGGGGAACAACTATGGCTACACCTTC
.,TRBJ1-6,TRBD1,TRBV4-1,CASSALRDRSSPLHF,TGCGCCAGCAGTGCACTCCGGGACAGGTCTTCACCCCTCCACTTT
.,TRBJ2-5,TRBD2,TRBV9,CASSDPGAGASWETQYF,TGTGCCAGCAGCGATCCCGGAGCGGGGGCGTCTTGGGAGACCCAGTACTTC
few,TRBJ1-6,.,TRBV5-4,CASSLQMQNHSPLHF,TGTGCCAGCAGCTTGCAGATGCAGAATCATTCACCCCTCCACTTT
few,TRBJ2-6,.,TRBV2,CARRVTGANVLTF,TGTGCCAGAAGGGTCACCGGGGCCAACGTCCTGACTTTC
.,TRBJ1-1,TRBD1,TRBV7-9,CASSLGDRMNTEAFF,TGTGCCAGCAGCTTAGGGGACAGGATGAACACTGAAGCTTTCTTT
.,TRBJ1-1,.,TRBV9,CASSVGGRTIDTEAFF,TGTGCCAGCAGCGTAGGAGGCAGGACCATAGACACTGAAGCTTTCTTT
.,TRBJ1-6,.,TRBV6-6,CASSYPGDYNSPLHF,TGTGCCAGCAGTTATCCCGGGGACTATAATTCACCCCTCCACTTT
.,TRBJ2-7,.,TRBV19,CASSPGTFEQYF,TGTGCCAGTAGTCCAGGGACCTTCGAGCAGTACTTC
.,TRBJ1-4,.,TRBV7-9,CASSPQGPNEKLFF,TGTGCCAGCAGCCCCCAGGGGCCCAATGAAAAACTGTTTTTT
.,TRBJ1-5,.,TRBV27,CASSLYYSNQPQHF,TGTGCCAGCAGTTTATACTATAGCAATCAGCCCCAGCATTTT
.,TRBJ1-6,.,TRBV30,CAWSRQTNSPLHF,TGTGCCTGGAGTCGCCAGACAAATTCACCCCTCCACTTT
few,TRBJ2-7,.,TRBV28,CASSLWYEQYF,TGTGCCAGCAGTTTATGGTACGAGCAGTACTTC
.,TRBJ1-1,TRBD1,TRBV5-4,CASSMGDRGVWTEAFF,TGTGCCAGCAGCATGGGGGACAGGGGGGTTTGGACTGAAGCTTTCTTT
.,TRBJ2-3,.,TRBV29-1,CSVEAGLHTDTQYF,TGCAGCGTTGAAGCAGGACTACACACAGATACGCAGTATTTT
few,TRBJ2-7,TRBD1,TRBV6-1,CASRLLTGMYEQYF,TGTGCCAGCAGACTATTGACAGGGATGTACGAGCAGTACTTC
.,TRBJ2-5,TRBD1,TRBV9,CASSLTTTGKETQYF,TGTGCCAGCAGCCTCACCACGACAGGGAAAGAGACCCAGTACTTC
few,TRBJ2-7,.,TRBV23-1,CASSQSGRGWAFFYEQYF,TGCGCCAGCAGTCAATCGGGGCGGGGTTGGGCCTTTTTCTACGAGCAGTACTTC
.,TRBJ2-7,TRBD1,TRBV5-6,CASSRDRGGEQYF,TGTGCCAGCAGCCGGGACAGGGGCGGCGAGCAGTACTTC
.,TRBJ2-2,TRBD1,TRBV6-1,CASSAPGQGTTYTGELFF,TGTGCCAGCAGTGCTCCGGGACAGGGGACTACTTACACCGGGGAGCTGTTTTTT
few,TRBJ1-4,TRBD1,TRBV7-6,CASSLTTGGEEKLFF,TGTGCCAGCAGCTTAACTACAGGGGGCGAAGAAAAACTGTTTTTT
.,TRBJ1-1,.,TRBV5-1,CASSLVGGLNTEAFF,TGCGCCAGCAGCTTGGTAGGGGGTTTGAACACTGAAGCTTTCTTT
few,TRBJ1-1,TRBD1,TRBV6-6,CASRDRGSSNTEAFF,TGTGCCAGCAGGGACAGGGGGAGTTCCAACACTGAAGCTTTCTTT
.,TRBJ2-7,.,TRBV6-1,CASSEVRGPEQYF,TGTGCCAGCAGTGAAGTTAGAGGGCCCGAGCAGTACTTC
few,TRBJ1-2,TRBD1,TRBV18,CASSLNRGRYGYTF,TGTGCCAGCTCCCTCAACAGGGGTCGGTATGGCTACACCTTC
few,TRBJ2-1,TRBD2,TRBV7-9,CASSLRGLRNEQFF,TGTGCCAGCAGCTTAAGGGGACTAAGGAATGAGCAGTTCTTC
.,TRBJ2-7,.,TRBV10-1,CASSELQVGEQYF,TGCGCCAGCAGTGAGCTACAGGTGGGCGAGCAGTACTTC
.,TRBJ1-2,.,TRBV29-1,CSVSGQGNGYTF,TGCAGCGTTTCGGGTCAGGGAAATGGCTACACCTTC
.,TRBJ1-2,.,TRBV21-1,CASSKNAGNYGYTF,TGTGCCAGCAGCAAAAACGCAGGGAACTATGGCTACACCTTC
.,TRBJ1-5,.,TRBV10-3,CAIKEQGNQPQHF,TGTGCCATCAAGGAGCAGGGGAATCAGCCCCAGCATTTT
.,TRBJ2-1,.,TRBV6-6,CASSPGLSSYNEQFF,TGTGCCAGCAGCCCGGGACTTAGCTCCTACAATGAGCAGTTCTTC
.,TRBJ2-1,.,TRBV30,CAWSAYDEQFF,TGTGCCTGGAGTGCTTATGATGAGCAGTTCTTC
few,TRBJ2-7,TRBD1,TRBV2,CASSRDRAYEQYF,TGTGCCAGCAGCCGGGACAGGGCCTACGAGCAGTACTTC
.,TRBJ1-6,.,TRBV5-1,CASSLDANSPLHF,TGCGCCAGCAGCTTGGATGCGAATTCACCCCTCCACTTT
few,TRBJ2-3,.,TRBV5-4,CASSSLADSTDTQYF,TGTGCCAGCAGCTCGTTAGCGGATAGCACAGATACGCAGTATTTT
.,TRBJ2-3,.,TRBV4-2,CASSRPGSGTDTQYF,TGTGCCAGCAGCCGCCCGGGTTCAGGGACAGATACGCAGTATTTT
.,TRBJ2-7,TRBD1,TRBV2,CASRRTGLSYEQYF,TGTGCCAGCAGGAGGACAGGTCTCTCCTACGAGCAGTACTTC